The 21 T cell receptor beta chains in this list originate from one sample, sequenced in a study of CD8+ T cells in alopecia areata. cDNA serving as the sequencing template came from extracted, reverse transcribed RNA. The method was immunoSEQ multiplex PCR; TCRdb's version includes in-frame clones alone and lacks a portion of them. The sample lists about 100,000 clones; 55% to 75% were seen once. Sequenced: CD8+ T cells sorted from blood. These receptors all come from a human donor in good health.

This clone was recorded a few times. The genes are TRBV28 and TRBJ2-7; TRBD1 matches at 10 bases. The CDR3 is 14 residues long. CDR1 MDHEN and CDR2 SYDVKM come from the germline V gene. V was clipped by 6 bases and J by 3 bases; unmatched bases: 5. This CDR3 is CASRGDRGIYEQYF. DNA of the CDR3: TGTGCCAGCAGGGGGGACAGGGGTATCTACGAGCAGTACTTC.

The V call is TRBV29-1, the J call TRBJ2-7, with D perhaps TRBD2 (6 bases). Looked up from germline, CDR1 is SQVTM and CDR2 is ANQGSEA. The CDR3 is 13 residues long. V was pared by 7 bases and J by 0 bases, with 13 bases between. The CDR3 coding sequence is TGCAGCGCCAAAGTAGCGGCCTCCTACGAGCAGTACTTC. The encoded protein is CSAKVAASYEQYF.

The rearrangement uses TRBV18 and TRBJ2-5, with D perhaps matching TRBD1 (5 bases). This CDR3 has 13 residues. V was clipped by 3 bases and J by 0 bases, with 5 bases between them. Germline CDR1 is KGHSH and CDR2 is LQKENI. CDR3 sequence: CASSPDNQETQYF. CDR3 nucleotides: TGTGCCAGCTCACCGGACAACCAAGAGACCCAGTACTTC.

This chain links TRBV18 with TRBJ1-4; D remains ambiguous. Germline V gives CDR1 KGHSH, CDR2 LQKENI. Trimming shortened V by 4 bases and J by 6 bases, and 12 bases separated the two germline ends. The CDR3 has 14 residues. The CDR3 nucleotides are TGTGCCAGCTCACAGGCGGGGATGGATGAAAAACTGTTTTTT. Protein product: CASSQAGMDEKLFF.

The V and J genes are TRBV6-1 and TRBJ2-5, with unresolved D. Germline V gene lookup returns CDR1 MNHNS and CDR2 SASEGT. Trimming took off 0 bases at V and 4 bases at J, with 6 bases between the two ends. CDR3 size: 13 residues. DNA of the CDR3: TGTGCCAGCAGTGAAGCCCGTGGAGAGACCCAGTACTTC. Amino acid sequence: CASSEARGETQYF.

The CDR3 DNA sequence: TGTGCCAGCAGCAAACGGTATTCAGAGTATAGCAATCAGCCCCAGCATTTT. It encodes CASSKRYSEYSNQPQHF. The rearrangement uses TRBV21-1 and TRBJ1-5. TRBV21-1 is a pseudogene locus. The CDR3 loop spans 17 amino acids.

This clone showed up just a few times. The rearrangement joins TRBV28 to TRBJ2-7; 9 bases line up with TRBD1. Germline V gene lookup returns CDR1 MDHEN and CDR2 SYDVKM. This CDR3 spans 14 amino acids. The J segment lost 6 bases and the V segment lost 7 bases, leaving 10 bases of the junction unmatched. CDR3 nucleotides: TGTGCCAGCAACCCTTGGGACAGGGCTGCCGAGCAGTACTTC. This gives the protein CASNPWDRAAEQYF.

This chain links TRBV13 with TRBJ2-4; 11 nucleotides agree with TRBD2. CDR1 and CDR2 (germline): PRHDT, FYEKMQ (reference sequence). The CDR3 spans 17 residues. V dropped 0 bases and J dropped 1; count of bases not matched to a gene: 2. CDR3 coding DNA: TGTGCCAGCAGCTTAGGGACTAGCGGGGACGCCAAAAACATTCAGTACTTC. Amino acid sequence: CASSLGTSGDAKNIQYF.

J is TRBJ2-3 and V is TRBV9; D is ambiguous. V was pared by 0 bases and J by 0 bases, with 5 bases between. Germline V gives CDR1 SGDLS, CDR2 YYNGEE. The CDR3 has 14 residues. CDR3 DNA sequence: TGTGCCAGCAGCGTAGGGGCTAGCACAGATACGCAGTATTTT. Protein: CASSVGASTDTQYF. Complete variable domain (other parts from reference TRBV9 and TRBJ2-3): DSGVTQTPKHLITATGQRVTLRCSPRSGDLSVYWYQQSLDQGLQFLIQYYNGEERAKGNILERFSAQQFPDLHSELNLSSLELGDSALYFCASSVGASTDTQYFGPGTRLTVL.

The chain recombines TRBV7-9 with TRBJ2-2, with D possibly being TRBD1 (6 bases). Germline-derived CDR1 and CDR2 are SEHNR and FQNEAQ (reference sequence). The CDR3 runs 15 residues. V was clipped by 3 bases and J by 5 bases, with 13 bases between them. The CDR3 DNA reads TGTGCCAGCAGCTTTCATGGGGGCTGGACCGGGGAGCTGTTTTTT. Residues: CASSFHGGWTGELFF.

The V gene is TRBV7-9, the J gene TRBJ1-6; D is ambiguous. Germline CDR1 SEHNR, CDR2 FQNEAQ (reference sequence). The V end was cut by 3 bases, the J end by 9 bases, with 6 bases between. The CDR3 totals 12 residues. The CDR3 region is CASSLVVSPLHF. The CDR3 nucleotides read TGTGCCAGCAGCTTGGTTGTTTCACCCCTCCACTTT.

This clone was found a few times. J is TRBJ2-3 and V is TRBV9, with 8 nucleotides matching TRBD1. The germline V gene encodes CDR1 SGDLS and CDR2 YYNGEE. After removal of 2 bases from V and 1 base from J, the junction contained 3 bases not matched to a gene. The CDR3 totals 15 residues. The CDR3 bases are TGTGCCAGCAGCGTGCAGGGGGCTGGCACAGATACGCAGTATTTT. Protein product: CASSVQGAGTDTQYF.

This sequence joins TRBV2 and TRBJ1-4; unclear D gene. V lost 0 bases and J lost 4, with 12 bases in between. Germline lookup yields CDR1 SNHLY and CDR2 FYNNEI. The CDR3 is 16 amino acids. The CDR3 sequence: CASSEALLTNNEKLFF. In DNA, the CDR3 is TGTGCCAGCAGTGAAGCGCTACTGACAAATAATGAAAAACTGTTTTTT. The full variable domain, in which reference TRBV2 and TRBJ1-4 provide the parts outside the CDR3, is EPEVTQTPSHQVTQMGQEVILRCVPISNHLYFYWYRQILGQKVEFLVSFYNNEISEKSEIFDDQFSVERPDGSNFTLKIRSTKLEDSAMYFCASSEALLTNNEKLFFGSGTQLSVL.

This clone has just one count. V is TRBV4-2 and J is TRBJ2-7, with a weak D call TRBD2 (6 bases). The germline V and J ends were trimmed by 0 bases and 2 bases, with 14 bases remaining between them. CDR3 length equals 16 residues. Germline V lookup: CDR1 LGHNA, CDR2 YNFKEQ. CDR3 region: CASSQEGWRGTYEQYF. Here the CDR3 DNA reads TGTGCCAGCAGCCAAGAGGGTTGGAGGGGCACCTACGAGCAGTACTTC.

This clone appeared a few times. This chain connects TRBV5-6 to TRBJ2-5; 9 positions agree with TRBD1. V shed 3 bases and J 4 bases; nucleotides not matched to a gene: 7. The germline gives CDR1 SGHDT, CDR2 YYEEEE. This CDR3 has 15 amino acids. The DNA of the CDR3 is TGTGCCAGCAGCTGGGGACAGGGACCGGGAGAGACCCAGTACTTC. Translated: CASSWGQGPGETQYF.

This clone was detected only a few times. The rearrangement links TRBV7-2 to TRBJ2-2; D is ambiguous. There are 13 residues in the CDR3. The V gene lost 5 bases and the J gene lost 7 bases, with 11 bases spanning the gap. In germline, CDR1 is SGHTA, CDR2 FQGNSA. CDR3 nucleotide sequence: TGTGCCAGCAGCCCACTTAAATACGGGGAGCTGTTTTTT. Translating gives CASSPLKYGELFF.

The chain recombines TRBV5-6 with TRBJ2-7; possibly TRBD2 for D (5 bases). The germline V and J ends were trimmed by 3 bases and 6 bases, with 19 bases remaining between them. The CDR3 extends over 15 amino acids. Germline CDR1 reads SGHDT; CDR2 reads YYEEEE. CDR3 sequence: CASSSNLNGLVEQYF. CDR3 DNA: TGTGCCAGCAGCTCCAATTTAAACGGACTGGTCGAGCAGTACTTC.

This clone was observed a handful of times. V and J are TRBV6-4 and TRBJ2-3; D unresolved. The CDR3 spans 14 residues. The germline V gene has CDR1 MRHNA and CDR2 SNTAGT. V dropped 3 bases and J dropped 0 bases, with 7 bases sitting between them. The CDR3 here is CASSERPSTDTQYF. CDR3 in DNA: TGTGCCAGCAGTGAGAGGCCTAGCACAGATACGCAGTATTTT.

This clone was seen more than once but under ten times. The genes are TRBV4-2 and TRBJ2-2, with TRBD2 identical over 7 bases. The V gene end was trimmed by 1 base and the J gene end by 4 bases; junction bases not matched to a gene: 6. Germline assignment: CDR1 LGHNA and CDR2 YNFKEQ. There are 16 residues in the CDR3. CDR3 DNA: TGTGCCAGCAGCCAAGCCAGCGGGGACCCCACCGGGGAGCTGTTTTTT. This translates into CASSQASGDPTGELFF.

The chain has TRBV7-2 and TRBJ2-3; tentatively, D is TRBD2 (5 bases). The CDR3 runs 20 residues. The V gene's germline CDR1 is SGHTA and CDR2 FQGNSA. V lost 0 bases and J lost 2, with 24 bases in between. CDR3 in amino acids: CASSLASRLFLPPDTDTQYF. In nucleotides, the CDR3 is TGTGCCAGCAGCTTAGCGTCGAGACTATTCCTTCCACCAGACACAGATACGCAGTATTTT. The full variable domain, completed using reference TRBV7-2 and TRBJ2-3, is GAGVSQSPSNKVTEKGKDVELRCDPISGHTALYWYRQSLGQGLEFLIYFQGNSAPDKSGLPSDRFSAERTGGSVSTLTIQRTQQEDSAVYLCASSLASRLFLPPDTDTQYFGPGTRLTVL.

This chain connects TRBV19 to TRBJ2-5; TRBD2 agrees at 9 bases. Germline V gene lookup returns CDR1 LNHDA and CDR2 SQIVND (reference sequence). The CDR3 spans 15 residues. Trimming took 3 bases from V and 1 from J; bases not matched to a gene: 3. CDR3: CASSISGGLQETQYF. CDR3 nucleotide sequence: TGTGCCAGTAGTATTAGCGGGGGCCTCCAAGAGACCCAGTACTTC.